A single sample is the source of the 30 T cell receptor beta chains below, sequenced in a study of T cell responses to AZD1222 COVID-19 vaccine (dated by TCRdb to about 2021). The protocol used for the library was the immunoSEQ multiplex PCR assay. TCRdb re-hosts the immuneACCESS table, in-frame sequences only. Its copies lack some clones; in the studies checked, an unresolved V gene accounts for under half of them, and the cause for the rest is not known. The sample includes 68,000 or so clones, with 85% to 90% observed a single time. The top ten constitute less than 9% of the sample. The sample's time point label, decoded: baseline before first vaccination. The sample in question was peripheral blood, obtained on day 0 of AZD1222 vaccination. The receptors originated from an adult in good health.

CDR3 residues: CASSLDIRSYNEQFF. The DNA for the CDR3 is TGTGCCAGCAGTCTTGACATACGCTCCTACAATGAGCAGTTCTTC. The rearrangement links TRBV7-9 to TRBJ2-1; D uncertain. Trimming took 6 bases from V and 0 from J, leaving 12 bases between them. This CDR3 spans 15 amino acids. Looked up from germline, CDR1 is SEHNR and CDR2 is FQNEAQ (reference sequence).

V is TRBV2 and J is TRBJ2-1; no definite D call. Per the germline V gene, CDR1 is SNHLY and CDR2 is FYNNEI. V dropped 4 bases and J dropped 8 bases, with 15 bases sitting between them. CDR3 size: 14 residues. This CDR3 reads CASSVWQTVDEQFF. The DNA of the CDR3 is TGTGCCAGCAGTGTGTGGCAGACCGTTGATGAGCAGTTCTTC.

The chain employs TRBV18 and TRBJ1-1; tentatively, D is TRBD1 (5 bases). V shed 6 bases and J shed 1 base, with 15 bases lying between them. Germline V gene lookup returns CDR1 KGHSH and CDR2 LQKENI. The CDR3 is 15 residues long. Here the CDR3 DNA reads TGTGCCAGCTCCCCCACCCAGGGCACGAACACTGAAGCTTTCTTT. Its protein product is CASSPTQGTNTEAFF.

The gene calls are TRBV28 and TRBJ1-5; D call uncertain. V was clipped by 5 bases and J by 0 bases, with 8 bases between them. This CDR3 has 14 amino acids. Germline V gene sequence: CDR1 MDHEN, CDR2 SYDVKM. CDR3 loop: CASSRTRSNQPQHF. The CDR3 bases are TGTGCCAGCAGTCGCACCCGTAGCAATCAGCCCCAGCATTTT.

This chain connects TRBV21-1 to TRBJ2-7; TRBD1 is the table's D call, not checked against the DNA. TRBV21-1 is designated a pseudogene. The CDR3 runs 15 residues. This CDR3 reads CASNPPLDITYEQYF. The CDR3 DNA reads as TGTGCCAGCAACCCCCCCCTGGACATCACCTACGAGCAGTACTTC.

The V gene is TRBV4-3, the J gene TRBJ2-5; D possibly corresponds to TRBD2 (6 bases). The germline V and J ends were trimmed by 0 bases and 5 bases, with 13 bases remaining between them. CDR1 and CDR2 (germline): LGHNA, YSLEER. The CDR3 length is 15 residues. Written as DNA, the CDR3 is TGCGCCAGCAGCCAAGATTACCCCCTAGCGGAGACCCAGTACTTC. Protein product: CASSQDYPLAETQYF.

This clone was counted a few times. V is TRBV5-1 and J is TRBJ1-2; 10 bases match TRBD1. The CDR3 loop spans 15 amino acids. Losses at the gene ends were 7 bases for V and 9 bases for J; bases not matched to a gene: 15. Germline-derived CDR1 and CDR2 are SGHRS and YFSETQ. Here the CDR3 reads CASRRTGTGVDSYTF. CDR3 nucleotide sequence: TGCGCCAGCCGACGTACCGGGACAGGGGTCGATAGCTACACCTTC.

The CDR3 loop is CASSPDRRSSYEQYF. The CDR3 bases are TGTGCCAGCAGCCCCGACAGGCGGAGCTCCTACGAGCAGTACTTC. V and J are TRBV28 and TRBJ2-7; perhaps TRBD1 as D (6 bases). The V and J ends lost 6 bases and 0 bases respectively, with 15 bases between them. Per the germline V gene, CDR1 is MDHEN and CDR2 is SYDVKM. The CDR3 spans 15 residues.

This clone turned up a few times. V and J are TRBV7-2 and TRBJ2-7; possibly TRBD1 for D (6 bases). This CDR3 is built from 14 residues. Germline values: CDR1 SGHTA, CDR2 FQGNSA. V dropped 6 bases and J dropped 0 bases, with 12 bases sitting between them. CDR3 amino acids: CASSQGGSSYEQYF. Here the CDR3 DNA reads TGTGCCAGCAGTCAAGGGGGAAGCTCCTACGAGCAGTACTTC.

This clone was seen a few times. For the CDR3, the DNA is TGCGCCAGCAGCCCAGGCGTAGGCGGGAGGCGCGGCTACGAGCAGTACTTC. Its protein product is CASSPGVGGRRGYEQYF. This rearrangement joins TRBV4-1 to TRBJ2-7, with TRBD2 matching 8 bases. V was pared by 4 bases and J by 3 bases, with 14 bases of the junction left unmatched. The CDR3 has 17 residues. CDR1 is MGHRA, CDR2 YSYEKL, per germline.

This chain connects TRBV27 to TRBJ2-7; D is possibly TRBD1 or TRBD2 (5 bases each). Trimming removed 4 bases from V and 0 bases from J, with 13 bases in between. Germline V gene data show CDR1 as MNHEY and CDR2 as SMNVEV (reference sequence). The CDR3 loop spans 15 amino acids. In DNA, the CDR3 is TGTGCCAGCAGTTCACGACCGGGACCCTCCTACGAGCAGTACTTC. It yields the protein CASSSRPGPSYEQYF.

The chain combines TRBV15 with TRBJ1-4, with D perhaps matching TRBD1 (5 bases). The CDR3 sequence is 15 residues long. V was pared by 4 bases and J by 5 bases, with 14 bases between. Germline values: CDR1 LNHNV, CDR2 YYDKDF (reference sequence). CDR3 amino acids: CATSKGPTINEKLFF. CDR3 nucleotides: TGTGCCACCAGCAAGGGACCGACGATCAATGAAAAACTGTTTTTT.

CDR3 DNA: TGTGCCCGAGCCGAGGGGCACCTTGAAGCTTTCTTT. This translates into CARAEGHLEAFF. The chain links TRBV21-1 to TRBJ1-1. TRBV21-1 counts as a pseudogene. The CDR3 extends over 12 amino acids.

As DNA, the CDR3 is TGCGCCAGCAGCCGCCGCGGGGGTGACGTGAACACTGAAGCTTTCTTT. Residues: CASSRRGGDVNTEAFF. The chain employs TRBV5-1 and TRBJ1-1, with a weak D call TRBD1 (5 bases). There are 16 residues in the CDR3. The V gene lost 4 bases and the J gene lost 0 bases, with 16 bases spanning the gap. Per germline, CDR1 SGHRS and CDR2 YFSETQ.

This clone was detected only a few times. The rearrangement joins TRBV3-1 (or the pseudogene TRBV3-2) to TRBJ2-3; D might be TRBD2 (5 bases). V was cut by 6 bases and J by 2 bases, with 15 bases left in between. Per the germline V gene, CDR1 is LGHDT and CDR2 is YNNKEL (reference sequence). The CDR3 loop spans 15 amino acids. CDR3 sequence (DNA): TGTGCCAGCAGTCGTTTAAGCGGTCCCACAGATACGCAGTATTTT. Translated, it gives CASSRLSGPTDTQYF.

This clone has only one observation. V gene TRBV5-1 combines with J gene TRBJ1-1, with D possibly matching TRBD1 (5 bases). Per the germline V gene, CDR1 is SGHRS and CDR2 is YFSETQ. Deletions cut 5 bases from V and 0 bases from J, with 11 bases between. The CDR3 is 14 residues long. The CDR3 protein is CASRPRQMNTEAFF. CDR3 sequence (DNA): TGCGCCAGCAGACCTCGACAGATGAACACTGAAGCTTTCTTT.

This chain connects TRBV5-1 to TRBJ2-7; D ambiguous. In germline, CDR1 is SGHRS, CDR2 YFSETQ. The V end lost 2 bases, the J end lost 2 bases, and 17 bases lay between the germline ends. The CDR3 is 16 residues long. The CDR3 DNA follows: TGCGCCAGCAGCTTAACGAGGACGGGTATTCCCTACGAGCAGTACTTC. It specifies CASSLTRTGIPYEQYF.

This clone was found a few times. This rearrangement joins TRBV5-4 to TRBJ1-1, with 10 bases fitting TRBD1. Germline trimming cut 4 bases from V and 5 bases from J; bases unmatched to any gene: 17. The CDR3 has 18 residues. Germline V gene sequence: CDR1 SGHNT, CDR2 YYREEE (reference sequence). The DNA for the CDR3 is TGTGCCAGCAGCGCACCCCTCCTTCGGGACAGGGGTGGTACTGAAGCTTTCTTT. It is translated as CASSAPLLRDRGGTEAFF.

The chain uses TRBV6-5 and TRBJ1-2, with a weak D call TRBD1 (5 bases). With 5 bases removed from V and 4 bases from J, the gap between germline ends came to 14 bases. CDR1 MNHEY and CDR2 SVGAGI come from the germline V gene. This CDR3 comprises 14 residues. Here the CDR3 reads CASSRARAPYGYTF. The CDR3 region has the DNA TGTGCCAGCAGTCGGGCCAGGGCCCCCTATGGCTACACCTTC.

The rearrangement links TRBV23-1 to TRBJ2-7; D gene uncertain. TRBV23-1 is placed among ORFs of uncertain function. The CDR3 totals 12 residues. V was clipped by 5 bases and J by 4 bases, with 9 bases between them. The CDR3 DNA follows: TGCGCCAGCAGTGGGCAGGTATACGAGCAGTACTTC. This codes for CASSGQVYEQYF.

V usage is TRBV6-2 or TRBV6-3 and J usage is TRBJ2-1; 11 nucleotides agree with TRBD2. CDR1 MNHEY and CDR2 SVGEGT come from the germline V gene. CDR3 length: 14 amino acids. J lost 8 bases, V lost 6 bases, and 6 bases had no gene match. The CDR3 bases are TGTGCCAGCAGCCGAACTAGCGGGAGCGATGAGCAGTTCTTC. Encoded protein: CASSRTSGSDEQFF.

The chain is built from TRBV7-3 and TRBJ1-1; D possibly corresponds to TRBD1 (6 bases). Trimming cost V 4 bases and J 0 bases, with 15 bases left between them. There are 16 residues in the CDR3. Germline CDR1 and CDR2: SGHTA and FQGTGA. CDR3 sequence reads: CASSSKGGSLNTEAFF. The CDR3 coding sequence is TGTGCCAGCAGCTCGAAAGGGGGTTCGTTGAACACTGAAGCTTTCTTT.

J is TRBJ2-1 and V is TRBV3-1 (or the pseudogene TRBV3-2); TRBD2 agrees at 9 bases. The CDR3 extends over 16 amino acids. Germline CDR1 is LGHDT and CDR2 is YNNKEL (reference sequence). With 0 bases clipped from V and 4 bases from J, the junction kept 4 bases outside the gene matches. CDR3 nucleotide sequence: TGTGCCAGCAGCCAAGACCTAGCGGGACTTTACAATGAGCAGTTCTTC. As protein: CASSQDLAGLYNEQFF.

The CDR3 nucleotides read TGTGCCAGCAAATCCCGGACAGAAGCTAACTATGGCTACACCTTC. Protein sequence: CASKSRTEANYGYTF. The chain links TRBV2 to TRBJ1-2; possible D gene TRBD1, 6 bases. Germline V gene sequence: CDR1 SNHLY, CDR2 FYNNEI. The V end was cut by 7 bases, the J end by 0 bases, with 15 bases between. The CDR3 is 15 residues long.

The chain employs TRBV27 and TRBJ1-6, with D maybe TRBD1 (6 bases). V shed 5 bases and J shed 14 bases, with 25 bases lying between them. Germline CDR1 and CDR2: MNHEY and SMNVEV (reference sequence). This CDR3 region has 16 residues. The CDR3 bases are TGTGCCAGCAGTCTATATTCCGGGACAAGGGGAATGGCCCTCCACTTT. Protein: CASSLYSGTRGMALHF.

The V call is TRBV4-3, the J call TRBJ2-1, with 9 nucleotides matching TRBD2. Germline V lookup: CDR1 LGHNA, CDR2 YSLEER. The CDR3 has 15 residues. V trimming: 3 bases; J trimming: 7 bases; junction bases outside the gene matches: 7. The CDR3 loop reads CASSQYLAGRNEQFF. The DNA for the CDR3 is TGCGCCAGCAGCCAGTACCTAGCGGGAAGGAATGAGCAGTTCTTC.

V and J are TRBV7-9 and TRBJ1-2; D is unresolved. Germline loops: CDR1 SEHNR, CDR2 FQNEAQ (reference sequence). V was cut by 1 base and J by 4 bases, with 10 bases left in between. The CDR3 extends over 14 amino acids. The CDR3 DNA follows: TGTGCCAGCAGCTTAGATGGAGACGTCTATGGCTACACCTTC. Amino acid sequence: CASSLDGDVYGYTF.

The gene calls are TRBV5-1 and TRBJ1-3; tentative D call: TRBD1 (5 bases). This CDR3 is 16 amino acids long. V lost 0 bases, J lost 0 bases, and 10 bases lay in between. The germline V gene has CDR1 SGHRS and CDR2 YFSETQ. The CDR3 nucleotides read TGCGCCAGCAGCTTGGACGGGGGTCCCTCTGGAAACACCATATATTTT. It encodes CASSLDGGPSGNTIYF.

This clone was counted a single time. The gene calls are TRBV6-5 and TRBJ2-3, with 7 positions matching TRBD2. Germline V gene data show CDR1 as MNHEY and CDR2 as SVGAGI. With 6 bases clipped from V and 4 bases from J, the junction kept 7 bases outside the gene matches. The CDR3 has 14 residues. CDR3 sequence reads: CASRLGGQSDTQYF. The CDR3 DNA reads TGTGCCAGCAGACTGGGAGGGCAGTCAGATACGCAGTATTTT.

Here the CDR3 reads CASSSSGSGNEQFF. Written as DNA, the CDR3 is TGCGCCAGCAGTTCTAGCGGGAGTGGGAATGAGCAGTTCTTC. The rearrangement uses TRBV10-1 and TRBJ2-1, with 10 positions matching TRBD2. Germline CDR1 WNHNN, CDR2 SYGVQD (reference sequence). The trim removed 5 bases at V and 7 bases at J, leaving 5 bases unmatched. This CDR3 has 14 amino acids.